The 13 T cell receptor beta chains listed next were all sequenced from one sample in a study of T cell responses to AZD1222 COVID-19 vaccine. Clones were read by immunoSEQ multiplex PCR, and TCRdb kept only the in-frame ones, dropping some. The sample consists of fewer than 150,000 clones, around 92% of them appearing once. The specimen comprised peripheral blood, sampled on day 0 of AZD1222 vaccination. Every receptor here comes from an adult in good health.

The genes are TRBV7-6 and TRBJ2-1; 9 bases align to TRBD2. The CDR3 runs to 17 residues. Germline V gene lookup returns CDR1 SGHVS and CDR2 FNYEAQ. Trimming took 4 bases from V and 4 from J; bases not matched to a gene: 11. The CDR3 DNA reads as TGTGCCAGCAGCTCAGACCCCGGGACTAGCATTTACAATGAGCAGTTCTTC. It translates to CASSSDPGTSIYNEQFF.

The chain combines TRBV7-9 with TRBJ2-7; D is uncertain. The CDR3 runs to 13 residues. Germline-derived CDR1 and CDR2 are SEHNR and FQNEAQ (reference sequence). V lost 1 base and J 3 bases, leaving 7 bases between the germline ends. The CDR3 sequence: CASSLVGIYEQYF. CDR3 nucleotides: TGTGCCAGCAGCTTAGTGGGCATCTACGAGCAGTACTTC.

This chain joins TRBV5-1 and TRBJ2-5; maybe TRBD2 (6 bases). The CDR3 has 16 residues. The germline V gene encodes CDR1 SGHRS and CDR2 YFSETQ. V was cut by 3 bases and J by 3 bases, with 18 bases left in between. The CDR3 spells CASSWGGSGTKETQYF. DNA for the CDR3: TGCGCCAGCAGCTGGGGCGGTAGCGGCACCAAAGAGACCCAGTACTTC.

V is TRBV5-6 and J is TRBJ2-3; 12 bases align to TRBD2. This CDR3 spans 17 amino acids. V was clipped by 5 bases and J by 3 bases; unmatched bases: 10. Germline-derived CDR1 and CDR2 are SGHDT and YYEEEE. CDR3 in DNA: TGTGCCAGCAGTATTACTAGCGGGGGGACCTTTACAGATACGCAGTATTTT. Translating it yields CASSITSGGTFTDTQYF.

The chain couples TRBV9 to TRBJ1-2; D may be TRBD1 (5 bases). CDR3 size: 19 residues. The V and J ends lost 6 bases and 3 bases respectively, with 30 bases between them. Germline-derived CDR1 and CDR2 are SGDLS and YYNGEE. CDR3 nucleotide sequence: TGTGCCAGCACCCTTGGGGCCTATCCAGCACAGTTCTCCCACTATGGCTACACCTTC. The encoded protein is CASTLGAYPAQFSHYGYTF.

The V gene is TRBV7-9, the J gene TRBJ2-1; D gene unclear. This CDR3 spans 13 amino acids. Germline V gene data show CDR1 as SEHNR and CDR2 as FQNEAQ (reference sequence). V was cut by 1 base and J by 5 bases, with 6 bases left in between. The CDR3 here is CASSLGTDNEQFF. CDR3 DNA: TGTGCCAGCAGCTTAGGGACCGACAATGAGCAGTTCTTC.

The rearrangement uses TRBV4-3 and TRBJ1-1; D is ambiguous. V was shortened by 0 bases and J by 1 base, with 6 bases between the two germline ends. Germline assignment: CDR1 LGHNA and CDR2 YSLEER. The CDR3 sequence is 14 residues long. CDR3 DNA: TGCGCCAGCAGCCAAGATCTGGCGAACACTGAAGCTTTCTTT. This sequence encodes CASSQDLANTEAFF.

The V and J genes are TRBV28 and TRBJ1-1; 9 positions match TRBD1. Germline V gene lookup returns CDR1 MDHEN and CDR2 SYDVKM. V shed 7 bases and J 4 bases; nucleotides not matched to a gene: 4. The CDR3 sequence is 13 residues long. CDR3 in amino acids: CASTGTGTTEAFF. The CDR3 nucleotides are TGTGCCAGCACCGGGACAGGGACCACTGAAGCTTTCTTT. Looking up the rest from reference TRBV28 and TRBJ1-1 gives the full variable domain: DVKVTQSSRYLVKRTGEKVFLECVQDMDHENMFWYRQDPGLGLRLIYFSYDVKMKEKGDIPEGYSVSREKKERFSLILESASTNQTSMYLCASTGTGTTEAFFGQGTRLTVV.

The gene calls are TRBV5-6 and TRBJ2-1; 13 bases map to TRBD2. V dropped 2 bases and J dropped 7; count of bases not matched to a gene: 3. CDR1 is SGHDT and CDR2 is YYEEEE in the germline V gene. The CDR3 extends over 15 amino acids. The DNA for the CDR3 is TGTGCCAGCAGCTTTGGGACTAGCGGGACGAATGAGCAGTTCTTC. Its translation: CASSFGTSGTNEQFF.

The V and J genes are TRBV9 and TRBJ2-1; no reliable D call. The germline V gene encodes CDR1 SGDLS and CDR2 YYNGEE. This CDR3 comprises 14 residues. Trimming shortened V by 1 base and J by 10 bases, and 15 bases separated the two germline ends. In DNA form, the CDR3 reads TGTGCCAGCAGCGTAAGGCCTTCCGAAGGAGAGCAGTTCTTC. It is translated as CASSVRPSEGEQFF.

V and J are TRBV12-3 or TRBV12-4 and TRBJ1-2, with D unresolved. This CDR3 is built from 12 residues. Trimming took 3 bases from V and 0 from J, leaving 2 bases between them. The CDR3 DNA is TGTGCCAGCAGTTTCTCTAACTATGGCTACACCTTC. It codes for CASSFSNYGYTF.

As for this clone: The junction does not match germline at one end; this may be a read error. This sequence joins TRBV7-7 and TRBJ2-5; D uncertain. This CDR3 has 15 residues. Germline CDR1 SSHAT, CDR2 FNYEAQ (reference sequence). CDR3 sequence reads: CASSLLGSSQETQYF. The CDR3 coding sequence is TGTGCTAGCAGCCTTTTAGGTTCCAGCCAAGAGACCCAGTACTTC.

The chain has TRBV5-8 and TRBJ1-2; 7 bases are shared with TRBD1. The trim removed 4 bases at V and 8 bases at J, leaving 5 bases unmatched. There are 12 residues in the CDR3. CDR1 and CDR2 (germline): SGHTS, YDEGEE. CDR3 sequence: CASSIQGRGYTF. For the CDR3, the DNA is TGTGCCAGCAGCATACAGGGGAGAGGCTACACCTTC.